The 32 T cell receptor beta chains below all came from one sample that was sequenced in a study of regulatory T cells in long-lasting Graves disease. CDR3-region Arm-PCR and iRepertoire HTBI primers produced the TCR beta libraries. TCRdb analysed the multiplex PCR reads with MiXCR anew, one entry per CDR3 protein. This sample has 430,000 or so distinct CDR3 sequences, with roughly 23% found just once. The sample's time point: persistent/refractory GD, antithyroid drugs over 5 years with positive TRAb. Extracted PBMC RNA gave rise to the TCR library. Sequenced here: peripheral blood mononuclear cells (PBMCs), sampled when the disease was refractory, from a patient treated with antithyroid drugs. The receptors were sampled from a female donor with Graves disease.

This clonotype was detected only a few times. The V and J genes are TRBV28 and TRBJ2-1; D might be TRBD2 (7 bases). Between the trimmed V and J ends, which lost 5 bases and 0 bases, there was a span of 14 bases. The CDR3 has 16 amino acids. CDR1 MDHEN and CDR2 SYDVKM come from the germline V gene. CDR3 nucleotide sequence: TGTGCCAGCAGTGTAGGGGGGGCAAGCTCCTACAATGAGCAGTTCTTC. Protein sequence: CASSVGGASSYNEQFF.

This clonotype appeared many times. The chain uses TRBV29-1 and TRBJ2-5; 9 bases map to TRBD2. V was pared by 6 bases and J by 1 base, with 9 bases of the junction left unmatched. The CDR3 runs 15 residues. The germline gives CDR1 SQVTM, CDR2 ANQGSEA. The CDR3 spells CSVATGTSRQETQYF. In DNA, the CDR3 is TGCAGCGTCGCGACCGGGACTAGCCGCCAAGAGACCCAGTACTTC.

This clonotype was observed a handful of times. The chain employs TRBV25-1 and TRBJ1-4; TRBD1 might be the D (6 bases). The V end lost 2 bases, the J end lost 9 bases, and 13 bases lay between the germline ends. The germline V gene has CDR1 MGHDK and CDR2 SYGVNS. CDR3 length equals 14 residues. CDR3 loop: CASSEGQGFKKLFF. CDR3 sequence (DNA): TGTGCCAGCAGTGAAGGTCAGGGGTTTAAAAAACTGTTTTTT.

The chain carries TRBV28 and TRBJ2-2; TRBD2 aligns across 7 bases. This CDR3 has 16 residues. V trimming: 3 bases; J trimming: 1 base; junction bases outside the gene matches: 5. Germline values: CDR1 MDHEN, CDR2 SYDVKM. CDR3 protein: CASSFSLAENTGELFF. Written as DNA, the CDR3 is TGTGCCAGCAGTTTCAGTCTAGCGGAGAACACCGGGGAGCTGTTTTTT.

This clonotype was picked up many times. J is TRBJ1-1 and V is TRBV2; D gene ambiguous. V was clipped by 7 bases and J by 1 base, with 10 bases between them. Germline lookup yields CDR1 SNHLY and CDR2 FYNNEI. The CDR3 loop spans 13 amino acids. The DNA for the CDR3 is TGTGCCAGCATGCGGGGTTCGAACACTGAAGCTTTCTTT. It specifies CASMRGSNTEAFF.

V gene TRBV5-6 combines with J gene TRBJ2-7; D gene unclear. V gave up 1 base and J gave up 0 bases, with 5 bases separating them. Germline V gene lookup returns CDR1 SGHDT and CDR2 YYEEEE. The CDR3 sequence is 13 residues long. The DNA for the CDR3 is TGTGCCAGCAGCTTGAACAGCTCCTACGAGCAGTACTTC. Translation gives CASSLNSSYEQYF.

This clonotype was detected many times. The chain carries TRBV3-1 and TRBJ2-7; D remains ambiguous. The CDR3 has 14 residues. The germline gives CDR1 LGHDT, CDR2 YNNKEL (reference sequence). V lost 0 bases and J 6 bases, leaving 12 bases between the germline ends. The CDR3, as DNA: TGTGCCAGCAGCCAAGAAATGGGGTGGCGCGAGCAGTACTTC. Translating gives CASSQEMGWREQYF.

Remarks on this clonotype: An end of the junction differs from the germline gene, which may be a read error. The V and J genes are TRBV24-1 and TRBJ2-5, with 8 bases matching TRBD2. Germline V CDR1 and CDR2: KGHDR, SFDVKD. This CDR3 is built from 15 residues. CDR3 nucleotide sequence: TGTGCCACCAGTGGCTATGCTAGCGGGCAAGAGACCCAGTGCTTC. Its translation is CATSGYASGQETQCF.

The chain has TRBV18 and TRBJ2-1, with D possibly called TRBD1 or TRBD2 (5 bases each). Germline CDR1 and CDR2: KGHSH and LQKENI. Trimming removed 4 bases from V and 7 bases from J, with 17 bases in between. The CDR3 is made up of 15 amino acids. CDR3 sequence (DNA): TGTGCCAGCTCACTCCAGAGTGGGGGTCCAAATGAGCAGTTCTTC. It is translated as CASSLQSGGPNEQFF.

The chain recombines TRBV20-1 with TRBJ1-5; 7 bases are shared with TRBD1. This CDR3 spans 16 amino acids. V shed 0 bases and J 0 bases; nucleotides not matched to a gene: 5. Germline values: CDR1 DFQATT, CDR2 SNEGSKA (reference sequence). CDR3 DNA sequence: TGCAGTGCTAGAGATCCGACAGGGTATAGCAATCAGCCCCAGCATTTT. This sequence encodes CSARDPTGYSNQPQHF.

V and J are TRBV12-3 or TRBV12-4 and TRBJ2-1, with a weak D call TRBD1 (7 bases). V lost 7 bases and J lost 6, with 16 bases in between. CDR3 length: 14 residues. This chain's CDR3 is CASKTQGGSNEQFF. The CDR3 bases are TGTGCCAGCAAGACCCAGGGGGGTAGCAATGAGCAGTTCTTC.

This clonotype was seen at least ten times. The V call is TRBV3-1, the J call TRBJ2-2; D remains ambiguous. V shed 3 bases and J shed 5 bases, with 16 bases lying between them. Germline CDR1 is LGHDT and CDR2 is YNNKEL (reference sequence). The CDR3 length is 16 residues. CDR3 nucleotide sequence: TGTGCCAGCAGCCAGACTCAACGGGTTATGACCGGGGAGCTGTTTTTT. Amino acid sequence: CASSQTQRVMTGELFF.

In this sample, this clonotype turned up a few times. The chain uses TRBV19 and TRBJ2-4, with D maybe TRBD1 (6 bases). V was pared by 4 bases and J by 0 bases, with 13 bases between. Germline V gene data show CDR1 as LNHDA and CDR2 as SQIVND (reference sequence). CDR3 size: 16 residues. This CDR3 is CASSTGTSLAKNIQYF. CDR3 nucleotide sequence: TGTGCCAGTAGTACCGGGACAAGCCTAGCCAAAAACATTCAGTACTTC. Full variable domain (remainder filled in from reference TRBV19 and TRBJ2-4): DGGITQSPKYLFRKEGQNVTLSCEQNLNHDAMYWYRQDPGQGLRLIYYSQIVNDFQKGDIAEGYSVSREKKESFPLTVTSAQKNPTAFYLCASSTGTSLAKNIQYFGAGTRLSVL.

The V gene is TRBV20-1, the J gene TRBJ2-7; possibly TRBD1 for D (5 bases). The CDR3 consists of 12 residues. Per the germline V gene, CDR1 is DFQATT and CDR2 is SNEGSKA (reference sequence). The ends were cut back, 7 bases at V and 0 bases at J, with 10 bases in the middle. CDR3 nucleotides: TGCAGTGGGCAGGGAAGCTCCTACGAGCAGTACTTC. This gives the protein CSGQGSSYEQYF.

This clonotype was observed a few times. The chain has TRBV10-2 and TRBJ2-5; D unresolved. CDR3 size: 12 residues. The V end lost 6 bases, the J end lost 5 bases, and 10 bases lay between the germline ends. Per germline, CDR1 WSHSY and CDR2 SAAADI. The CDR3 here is CASRQWAETQYF. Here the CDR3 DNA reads TGCGCCAGCAGACAGTGGGCCGAGACCCAGTACTTC.

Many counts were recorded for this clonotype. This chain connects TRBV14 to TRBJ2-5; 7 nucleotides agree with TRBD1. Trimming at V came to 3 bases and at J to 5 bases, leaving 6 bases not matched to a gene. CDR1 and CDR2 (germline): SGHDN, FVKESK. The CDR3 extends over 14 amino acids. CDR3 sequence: CASSHTGEWETQYF. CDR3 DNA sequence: TGTGCCAGCAGCCATACAGGGGAGTGGGAGACCCAGTACTTC.

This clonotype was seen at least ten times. The CDR3 DNA follows: TGTGCCAGCAGTCCAGTTAGCGGGAAAGTATACGAGCAGTACTTC. It specifies CASSPVSGKVYEQYF. V is TRBV28 and J is TRBJ2-7, with TRBD2 identical over 8 bases. This CDR3 spans 15 amino acids. Trimming at V came to 5 bases and at J to 4 bases, leaving 10 bases not matched to a gene. Per germline, CDR1 MDHEN and CDR2 SYDVKM.

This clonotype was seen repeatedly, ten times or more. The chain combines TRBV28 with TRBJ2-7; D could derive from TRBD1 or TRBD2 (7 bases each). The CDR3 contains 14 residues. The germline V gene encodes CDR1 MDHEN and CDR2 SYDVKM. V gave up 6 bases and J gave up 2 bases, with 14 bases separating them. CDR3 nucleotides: TGTGCCAGCAGCTCAGGGGGGGGGACCTACGAGCAGTACTTC. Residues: CASSSGGGTYEQYF.

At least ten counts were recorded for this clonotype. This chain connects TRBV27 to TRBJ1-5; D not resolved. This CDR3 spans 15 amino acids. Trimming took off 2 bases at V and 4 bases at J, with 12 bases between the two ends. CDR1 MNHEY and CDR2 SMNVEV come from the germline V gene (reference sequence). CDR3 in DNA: TGTGCCAGCAGTTTAGCTGGGGTAGGGAATCAGCCCCAGCATTTT. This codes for CASSLAGVGNQPQHF.

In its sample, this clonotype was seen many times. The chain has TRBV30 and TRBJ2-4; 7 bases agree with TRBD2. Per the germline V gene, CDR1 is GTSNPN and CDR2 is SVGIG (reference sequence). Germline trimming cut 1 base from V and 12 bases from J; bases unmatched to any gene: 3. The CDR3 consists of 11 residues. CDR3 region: CAWSGGTNQYF. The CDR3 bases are TGTGCCTGGAGTGGGGGGACTAATCAGTACTTC.

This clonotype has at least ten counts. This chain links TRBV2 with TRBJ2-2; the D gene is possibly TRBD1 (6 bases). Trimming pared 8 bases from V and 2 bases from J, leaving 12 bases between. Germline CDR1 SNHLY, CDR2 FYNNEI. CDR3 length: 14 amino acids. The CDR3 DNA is TGTGCCAGCGGGGGCAGGGGCAACACCGGGGAGCTGTTTTTT. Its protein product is CASGGRGNTGELFF.

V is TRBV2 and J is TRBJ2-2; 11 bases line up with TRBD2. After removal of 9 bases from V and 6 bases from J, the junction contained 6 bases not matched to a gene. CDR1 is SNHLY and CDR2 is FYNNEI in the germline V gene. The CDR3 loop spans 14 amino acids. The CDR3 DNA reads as TGTGCCAGTACTAGCGGGAGAGGAGCCGGGGAGCTGTTTTTT. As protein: CASTSGRGAGELFF.

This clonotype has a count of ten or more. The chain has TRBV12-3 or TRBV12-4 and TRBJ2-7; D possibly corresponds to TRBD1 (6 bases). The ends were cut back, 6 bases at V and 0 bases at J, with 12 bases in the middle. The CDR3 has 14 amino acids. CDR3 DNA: TGTGCCAGCAGGGACCGGGACAACTCCTACGAGCAGTACTTC. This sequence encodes CASRDRDNSYEQYF.

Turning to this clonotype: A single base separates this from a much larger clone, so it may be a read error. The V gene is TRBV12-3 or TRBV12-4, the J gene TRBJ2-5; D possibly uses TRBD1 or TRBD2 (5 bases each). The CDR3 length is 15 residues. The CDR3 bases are TGTGCCAGCAGTTTTTCGGGGCTTCCCCAAGAGGCCCAGTACTTC. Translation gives CASSFSGLPQEAQYF.

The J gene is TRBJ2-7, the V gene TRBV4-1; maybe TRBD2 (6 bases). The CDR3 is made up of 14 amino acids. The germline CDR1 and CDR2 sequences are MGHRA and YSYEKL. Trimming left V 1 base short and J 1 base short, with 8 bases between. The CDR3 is CASSQGAGSYEQYF. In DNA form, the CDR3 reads TGCGCCAGCAGCCAAGGGGCGGGATCCTACGAGCAGTACTTC.

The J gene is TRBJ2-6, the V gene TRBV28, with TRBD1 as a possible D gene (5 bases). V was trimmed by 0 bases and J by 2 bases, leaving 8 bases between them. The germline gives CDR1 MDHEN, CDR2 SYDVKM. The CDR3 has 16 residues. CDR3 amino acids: CASSLWTATGANVLTF. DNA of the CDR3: TGTGCCAGCAGTTTATGGACAGCCACTGGGGCCAACGTCCTGACTTTC.

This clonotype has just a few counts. CDR3 sequence (DNA): TGCAGTGCTTCTCCCCCCAACACTGAAGCTTTCTTT. Amino acids: CSASPPNTEAFF. The chain carries TRBV20-1 and TRBJ1-1; D is undetermined. Trimming stripped 5 bases from V and 2 bases from J, with 9 bases between. The CDR3 length is 12 residues. Looked up from germline, CDR1 is DFQATT and CDR2 is SNEGSKA (reference sequence).

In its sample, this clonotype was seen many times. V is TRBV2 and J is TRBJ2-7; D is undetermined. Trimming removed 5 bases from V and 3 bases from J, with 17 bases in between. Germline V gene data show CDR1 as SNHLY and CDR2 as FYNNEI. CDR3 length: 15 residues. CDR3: CASSLDPVGHYEQYF. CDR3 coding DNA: TGTGCCAGCAGTCTGGATCCCGTTGGGCACTACGAGCAGTACTTC.

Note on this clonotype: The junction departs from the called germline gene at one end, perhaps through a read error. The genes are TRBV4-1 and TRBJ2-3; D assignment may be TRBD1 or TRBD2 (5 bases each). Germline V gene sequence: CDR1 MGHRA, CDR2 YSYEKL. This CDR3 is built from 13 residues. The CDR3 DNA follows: TGCACCAGCGCGGACGGGGCAATCGGGACGCAGTATTTT. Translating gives CTSADGAIGTQYF.

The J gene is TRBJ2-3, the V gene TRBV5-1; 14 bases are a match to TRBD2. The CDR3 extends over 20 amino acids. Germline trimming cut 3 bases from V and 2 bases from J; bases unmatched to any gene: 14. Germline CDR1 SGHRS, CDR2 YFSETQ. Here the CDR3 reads CASSSTPTGTSGSLTDTQYF. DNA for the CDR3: TGCGCCAGCAGCTCAACACCAACCGGGACTAGCGGGAGCCTCACAGATACGCAGTATTTT.

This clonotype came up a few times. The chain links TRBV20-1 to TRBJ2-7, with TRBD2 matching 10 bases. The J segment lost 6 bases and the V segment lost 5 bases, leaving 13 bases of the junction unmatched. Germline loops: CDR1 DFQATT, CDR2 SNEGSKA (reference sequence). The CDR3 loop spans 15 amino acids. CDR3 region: CSAFRTSGLSSEQYF. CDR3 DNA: TGCAGTGCTTTCCGGACTAGCGGACTTTCTTCCGAGCAGTACTTC.

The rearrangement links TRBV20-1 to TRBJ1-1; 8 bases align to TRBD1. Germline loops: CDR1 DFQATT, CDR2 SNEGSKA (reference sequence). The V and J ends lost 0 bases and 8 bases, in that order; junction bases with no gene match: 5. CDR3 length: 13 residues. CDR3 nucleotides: TGCAGTGCTAGAGAACCCTCAGGGGGCGAAGCTTTCTTT. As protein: CSAREPSGGEAFF.